This T cell receptor beta chain originates from a study of beta chain features in type 1 diabetes. cDNA synthesis used the whole RNA isolate, giving expressed TCRB sequences. Some 3.8 million reads, on average, came from each naive, central memory and regulatory T cell sample. Repertoires were generated with immunoSEQ multiplex PCR, while TCRdb's copy carries only in-frame clones and drops some. The table records around 240,000 clones, about 63% of them present only once. The CDR3 contains 15 residues. Looked up from germline, CDR1 is MGHDK and CDR2 is SYGVNS. V dropped 6 bases and J dropped 0 bases, with 15 bases sitting between them.

V is TRBV25-1 and J is TRBJ2-7; tentative D call: TRBD1 (5 bases). This receptor was identified in a man between 25 and 39 years old in good health. The sequencing sample was made of naive CD4+ T cells from blood. CDR3 coding DNA: TGTGCCAGCAGAGAAACGACAGCTATCTCCTACGAGCAGTACTTC. Translated, it gives CASRETTAISYEQYF.